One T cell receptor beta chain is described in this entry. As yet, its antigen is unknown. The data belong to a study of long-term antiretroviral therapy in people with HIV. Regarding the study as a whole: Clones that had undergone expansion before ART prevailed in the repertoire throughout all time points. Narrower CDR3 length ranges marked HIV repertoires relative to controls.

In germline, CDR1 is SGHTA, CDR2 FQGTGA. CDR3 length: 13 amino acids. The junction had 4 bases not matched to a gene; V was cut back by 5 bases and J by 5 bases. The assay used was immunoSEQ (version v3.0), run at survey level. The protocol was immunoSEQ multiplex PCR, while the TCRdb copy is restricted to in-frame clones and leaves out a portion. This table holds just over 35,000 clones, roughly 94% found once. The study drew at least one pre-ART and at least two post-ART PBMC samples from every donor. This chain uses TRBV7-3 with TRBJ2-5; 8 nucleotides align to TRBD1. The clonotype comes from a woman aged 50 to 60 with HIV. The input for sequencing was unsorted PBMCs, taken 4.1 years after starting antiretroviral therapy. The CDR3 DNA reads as TGTGCCAGCAGCGATCAGGGGGCGGAGACCCAGTACTTC. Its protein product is CASSDQGAETQYF. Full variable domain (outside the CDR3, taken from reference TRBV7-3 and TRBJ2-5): GAGVSQTPSNKVTEKGKYVELRCDPISGHTALYWYRQSLGQGPEFLIYFQGTGAADDSGLPNDRFFAVRPEGSVSTLKIQRTERGDSAVYLCASSDQGAETQYFGPGTRLLVL.